The 26 T cell receptor beta chains below were found in one sample sequenced in a study of blood T cell repertoires in COVID-19. The assay was immunoSEQ multiplex PCR, and TCRdb's table has in-frame clones only and misses some. Among approximately 310,000 clones, 85% were seen once, and the ten largest hold over 1.5%. Input material: PBMCs or T cells enriched from blood (not recorded which). The origin of the receptors is a woman aged 25-40 years who had been exposed to COVID-19.

The chain couples TRBV5-6 to TRBJ2-1; TRBD1 might be the D (5 bases). From germline, CDR1 is SGHDT and CDR2 YYEEEE. CDR3 length: 16 residues. Trimming shortened V by 0 bases and J by 3 bases, and 13 bases separated the two germline ends. The CDR3 region has the DNA TGTGCCAGCAGCTTGGAAACAGGCCCATACTACAATGAGCAGTTCTTC. Protein product: CASSLETGPYYNEQFF.

V usage is TRBV18 and J usage is TRBJ1-1; 8 nucleotides align to TRBD1. V trimming: 5 bases; J trimming: 1 base; junction bases outside the gene matches: 3. From germline, CDR1 is KGHSH and CDR2 LQKENI. This CDR3 contains 14 residues. In DNA, the CDR3 is TGTGCCAGCTCATCAGGACAGGGGAACACTGAAGCTTTCTTT. Protein product: CASSSGQGNTEAFF.

This chain connects TRBV6-5 to TRBJ2-6; D gene ambiguous. The V end lost 5 bases, the J end lost 0 bases, and 8 bases lay between the germline ends. Per germline, CDR1 MNHEY and CDR2 SVGAGI. This CDR3 region has 15 residues. The DNA for the CDR3 is TGTGCCAGCAGTCCTCTACCCTCTGGGGCCAACGTCCTGACTTTC. It translates to CASSPLPSGANVLTF.

The rearrangement joins TRBV5-1 to TRBJ2-2, with D maybe TRBD2 (5 bases). The germline CDR1 and CDR2 sequences are SGHRS and YFSETQ. The V end lost 3 bases, the J end lost 2 bases, and 11 bases lay between the germline ends. The CDR3 runs to 15 residues. CDR3 sequence (DNA): TGCGCCAGCAGCTCGGGAATATCTAACACCGGGGAGCTGTTTTTT. Its protein product is CASSSGISNTGELFF.

The gene calls are TRBV7-3 and TRBJ2-1; D might be TRBD1 (5 bases). Trimming stripped 5 bases from V and 0 bases from J, with 17 bases between. Germline V gives CDR1 SGHTA, CDR2 FQGTGA. The length of the CDR3 is 17 residues. The CDR3 spells CASSPDFGAVSYNEQFF. As DNA, the CDR3 is TGTGCCAGCAGCCCCGATTTTGGGGCAGTCTCCTACAATGAGCAGTTCTTC. The complete variable domain, with remaining parts taken from reference TRBV7-3 and TRBJ2-1, reads GAGVSQTPSNKVTEKGKYVELRCDPISGHTALYWYRQSLGQGPEFLIYFQGTGAADDSGLPNDRFFAVRPEGSVSTLKIQRTERGDSAVYLCASSPDFGAVSYNEQFFGPGTRLTVL.

The chain carries TRBV7-6 and TRBJ1-2; maybe TRBD1 (5 bases). This CDR3 comprises 16 residues. Germline loops: CDR1 SGHVS, CDR2 FNYEAQ. V lost 5 bases to trimming and J lost 4 bases, with 20 bases between them. The CDR3 coding sequence is TGTGCCAGCAGCCCTTCAGTTGGGCAGGGATCCTATGGCTACACCTTC. Its protein product is CASSPSVGQGSYGYTF.

The genes are TRBV27 and TRBJ1-5, with D uncertain. This CDR3 region has 15 residues. V was cut by 2 bases and J by 2 bases, with 10 bases left in between. Germline-derived CDR1 and CDR2 are MNHEY and SMNVEV (reference sequence). In nucleotides, the CDR3 is TGTGCCAGCAGTTTACGCGGATACGGCAATCAGCCCCAGCATTTT. Its translation: CASSLRGYGNQPQHF.

In DNA, the CDR3 is TGTGCCAGCAGCCCATTAGACAGTATCCCAAGTCAGCCCCAGCATTTT. It translates to CASSPLDSIPSQPQHF. The J gene is TRBJ1-5, the V gene TRBV2; perhaps TRBD1 as D (5 bases). The CDR3 totals 16 residues. Trimming left V 6 bases short and J 6 bases short, with 21 bases between. The germline CDR1 and CDR2 sequences are SNHLY and FYNNEI.

Only one count was recorded for this clone. The J gene is TRBJ1-5, the V gene TRBV12-5; D gene unclear. V was pared by 3 bases and J by 0 bases, with 21 bases between. The CDR3 covers 19 residues. CDR1 and CDR2 (germline): LGHNT, FRNRAP. The CDR3 region is CASGLGVGGTADSNQPQHF. The CDR3 DNA reads as TGTGCTAGTGGTTTAGGTGTCGGCGGTACGGCAGATAGCAATCAGCCCCAGCATTTT.

The V gene is TRBV18, the J gene TRBJ1-2, with a possible D match to TRBD1 (5 bases). CDR1 is KGHSH and CDR2 is LQKENI in the germline V gene. V was pared by 4 bases and J by 6 bases, with 18 bases between. The CDR3 contains 15 residues. The CDR3 is CASSRGVGEVNGYTF. Here the CDR3 DNA reads TGTGCCAGCTCACGGGGCGTTGGGGAAGTTAATGGCTACACCTTC.

This chain connects TRBV2 to TRBJ2-3; TRBD2 aligns across 8 bases. V lost 6 bases, J lost 6 bases, and 5 bases stayed unmatched. The germline gives CDR1 SNHLY, CDR2 FYNNEI. CDR3 length equals 13 residues. The CDR3 region is CASSVGRADTQYF. The CDR3 coding sequence is TGTGCCAGCAGCGTCGGGAGGGCCGATACGCAGTATTTT.

This chain links TRBV28 with TRBJ2-5, with D possibly matching TRBD1 (6 bases). V dropped 3 bases and J dropped 4 bases, with 18 bases sitting between them. From germline, CDR1 is MDHEN and CDR2 SYDVKM. This CDR3 region has 16 residues. The CDR3 spells CASSLVLQGEGETQYF. In DNA form, the CDR3 reads TGTGCCAGCAGTTTGGTTCTACAGGGTGAGGGAGAGACCCAGTACTTC.

CDR3 nucleotide sequence: TGTGCCAGCTTGCCTAGCCAGAGCTCCTACAATGAGCAGTTCTTC. Its translation: CASLPSQSSYNEQFF. The chain recombines TRBV10-3 with TRBJ2-1, with a possible D match to TRBD2 (5 bases). The length of the CDR3 is 15 residues. In germline, CDR1 is ENHRY, CDR2 SYGVKD. The V gene lost 10 bases and the J gene lost 0 bases, with 16 bases spanning the gap.

V is TRBV6-2 or TRBV6-3 and J is TRBJ1-1, with D uncertain. Trimming left V 4 bases short and J 4 bases short, with 13 bases between. The CDR3 is 14 residues long. Germline V gene sequence: CDR1 MNHEY, CDR2 SVGEGT. The CDR3 spells CASSSLLRGTEAFF. As DNA, the CDR3 is TGTGCCAGCAGTTCCCTTTTAAGAGGCACTGAAGCTTTCTTT.

This clone was counted only a few times. Written as DNA, the CDR3 is TGTGCCTGGAGCGCCGGGACAGCGTTCTACGAGCAGTACTTC. Its translation is CAWSAGTAFYEQYF. This chain connects TRBV30 to TRBJ2-7, with TRBD1 identical over 7 bases. The CDR3 spans 14 residues. V trimming: 3 bases; J trimming: 3 bases; junction bases outside the gene matches: 8. CDR1 is GTSNPN, CDR2 SVGIG, per germline (reference sequence).

The rearrangement links TRBV6-5 to TRBJ1-1; D not resolved. CDR3 size: 14 residues. Trimming took off 6 bases at V and 4 bases at J, with 15 bases between the two ends. CDR1 and CDR2 from the germline V gene are MNHEY and SVGAGI. CDR3 nucleotide sequence: TGTGCCAGCAGCCCCCCAAGCGGAAGCACTGAAGCTTTCTTT. It encodes CASSPPSGSTEAFF.

The rearrangement uses TRBV3-1 (or the pseudogene TRBV3-2) and TRBJ2-2, with unresolved D. This CDR3 region has 14 residues. Germline V gene lookup returns CDR1 LGHDT and CDR2 YNNKEL (reference sequence). Trimming removed 1 base from V and 3 bases from J, with 6 bases in between. CDR3 sequence reads: CASSQGTHTGELFF. DNA of the CDR3: TGTGCCAGCAGCCAAGGTACACACACCGGGGAGCTGTTTTTT.

This chain joins TRBV7-2 and TRBJ2-7; possibly TRBD2 for D (7 bases). The CDR3 runs 16 residues. V dropped 1 base and J dropped 6 bases, with 19 bases sitting between them. The germline gives CDR1 SGHTA, CDR2 FQGNSA. The CDR3 DNA sequence: TGTGCCAGCAGCTTAGTCAGTGGGGGGGGCAGTTCCGAGCAGTACTTC. It yields the protein CASSLVSGGGSSEQYF.

The V call is TRBV19, the J call TRBJ1-4; 7 positions agree with TRBD1. There are 18 residues in the CDR3. J was trimmed by 4 bases and V by 4 bases; bases with no gene match: 15. Looked up from germline, CDR1 is LNHDA and CDR2 is SQIVND (reference sequence). The CDR3 here is CASSTWTGNGGHNEKLFF. CDR3 nucleotides: TGTGCCAGTAGTACGTGGACAGGCAATGGAGGTCATAATGAAAAACTGTTTTTT.

The chain recombines TRBV28 with TRBJ1-5; TRBD1 aligns across 10 bases. The V and J ends lost 6 bases and 2 bases, in that order; junction bases with no gene match: 7. CDR1 MDHEN and CDR2 SYDVKM come from the germline V gene. The length of the CDR3 is 16 residues. As DNA, the CDR3 is TGTGCCAGCAGCTTACGTGGGACAGGGGGCAATCAGCCCCAGCATTTT. This gives the protein CASSLRGTGGNQPQHF. Full variable domain (missing parts from reference TRBV28 and TRBJ1-5): DVKVTQSSRYLVKRTGEKVFLECVQDMDHENMFWYRQDPGLGLRLIYFSYDVKMKEKGDIPEGYSVSREKKERFSLILESASTNQTSMYLCASSLRGTGGNQPQHFGDGTRLSIL.

This chain joins TRBV4-1 and TRBJ2-7; 9 positions match TRBD2. V gave up 1 base and J gave up 6 bases; unmatched junction bases: 10. The CDR3 extends over 16 amino acids. Germline V gene data show CDR1 as MGHRA and CDR2 as YSYEKL. The CDR3 loop is CASSQVGLAGSAEQYF. For the CDR3, the DNA is TGCGCCAGCAGCCAAGTCGGTCTAGCGGGATCTGCCGAGCAGTACTTC.

This chain connects TRBV27 to TRBJ1-4; TRBD1 matches 8 bases. The ends lost 5 bases at V and 5 bases at J; junction bases unmatched: 7. Germline CDR1 MNHEY, CDR2 SMNVEV (reference sequence). The CDR3 has 15 amino acids. The CDR3 loop reads CASSLRTGWNEKLFF. CDR3 nucleotide sequence: TGTGCCAGCAGTCTCAGGACAGGGTGGAATGAAAAACTGTTTTTT.

This clone was found many times. The V call is TRBV19, the J call TRBJ2-2; no definite D call. The CDR3 contains 14 residues. Trimming shortened V by 5 bases and J by 4 bases, and 11 bases separated the two germline ends. CDR1 and CDR2 (germline): LNHDA, SQIVND (reference sequence). The CDR3, as DNA: TGTGCCAGTAGTCTCCACCAGGCCACCGGGGAGCTGTTTTTT. It encodes CASSLHQATGELFF.

This chain uses TRBV12-3 or TRBV12-4 with TRBJ1-2; D not certain. The CDR3 covers 13 residues. V was shortened by 5 bases and J by 3 bases, with 10 bases between the two germline ends. The CDR3 coding sequence is TGTGCCAGCAGTCCCCGGCGGTACTATGGCTACACCTTC. Translating it yields CASSPRRYYGYTF.

V and J are TRBV11-2 and TRBJ1-1; TRBD1 matches 8 bases. V lost 5 bases to trimming and J lost 4 bases; unmatched junction nucleotides: 9. CDR1 and CDR2 (germline): SGHAT, FQNNGV. The CDR3 has 15 amino acids. The CDR3 region is CASSTQTGVGTEAFF. The DNA of the CDR3 is TGTGCCAGCAGCACCCAGACAGGGGTGGGCACTGAAGCTTTCTTT.

The chain combines TRBV6-2 or TRBV6-3 with TRBJ2-3; TRBD2 might be the D (6 bases). V lost 2 bases and J 1 base, leaving 10 bases between the germline ends. The CDR3 sequence is 15 residues long. Germline loops: CDR1 MNHEY, CDR2 SVGEGT. CDR3 coding DNA: TGTGCCAGCAGTTACGGAGGGCTTCGCACAGATACGCAGTATTTT. This codes for CASSYGGLRTDTQYF.